One TCR beta chain is described in this entry. Its target is unknown. V lost 1 base and J lost 4, with 11 bases in between. From germline, CDR1 is SGHRS and CDR2 YFSETQ. The CDR3 loop spans 14 amino acids. Only United States sites treated participants with HIV. Version v3.0 of the immunoSEQ assay ran at survey level. Sequencing used immunoSEQ multiplex PCR; TCRdb keeps in-frame clones, though not all of them. The sample lists under 20,000 clones; over 75% were seen once. The data are from a study of long-term antiretroviral therapy in people with HIV. Study overall: The oldest specimens predate the 2015 immediate-ART recommendation by about a decade.

The study's findings and limits: Narrower CDR3 length ranges marked HIV repertoires relative to controls.

The V gene is TRBV5-1, the J gene TRBJ2-5, with TRBD1 as a possible D gene (5 bases). Specimen: unsorted PBMCs, collected 0.3 years after starting antiretroviral therapy. This TCR was sampled from a man between 60 and 70 years old with HIV. Here the CDR3 reads CASSLIAGPETQYF. Here the CDR3 DNA reads TGCGCCAGCAGCTTGATCGCAGGGCCAGAGACCCAGTACTTC.